This TCR beta chain is from a study of cytomegalovirus exposure and HLA in healthy donors. The donors were part of the validation cohort of 120 subjects. That cohort was separate from the first cohort, which comprised 500 to 850 subjects. Germline V gene data show CDR1 as KGHSH and CDR2 as LQKENI. V trimming: 3 bases; J trimming: 4 bases; junction bases outside the gene matches: 13. The CDR3 loop spans 18 amino acids. Assay: immunoSEQ multiplex PCR; the TCRdb copy retains only in-frame clones and omits some. The table records some 98,000 clones, about 88% of them present only once. The chain couples TRBV18 to TRBJ1-5; 9 nucleotides align to TRBD1. The receptor was derived from a man younger than 35 in good health and CMV-seropositive. The source material was PBMCs. The CDR3 is CASSPKGQGIGGNQPQHF. CDR3 coding DNA: TGTGCCAGCTCACCGAAGGGACAGGGTATCGGGGGGAATCAGCCCCAGCATTTT. Full variable domain (remainder filled in from reference TRBV18 and TRBJ1-5): NAGVMQNPRHLVRRRGQEARLRCSPMKGHSHVYWYRQLPEEGLKFMVYLQKENIIDESGMPKERFSAEFPKEGPSILRIQQVVRGDSAAYFCASSPKGQGIGGNQPQHFGDGTRLSIL.